This record looks at one TCR beta chain sequence and its context. Its antigen is unidentified. CDR1 is SGHTA and CDR2 is FQGNSA in the germline V gene. This CDR3 contains 15 residues. Total RNA amounting to 3500 ng went into each TCR library. Using the 5' RACE reads, TCRdb records one entry per CDR3 protein without DNA. This sample's table has under 150,000 distinct CDR3 sequences. This entry comes from a study of monozygotic twins with inflammatory bowel disease. General study results and limits: IBD patients showed reduced TCRbeta diversity (inverse Simpson) versus healthy co-twins. Discrimination among different T cell subtypes was not achievable.

Sequencing was carried out using blood. This TCR came from a human donor with ulcerative colitis or Crohn's disease, or a healthy co-twin of an affected twin (not recorded which). The chain combines TRBV7-2 with TRBJ2-7. CDR3 region: CASSWMNDYFYEQYF.